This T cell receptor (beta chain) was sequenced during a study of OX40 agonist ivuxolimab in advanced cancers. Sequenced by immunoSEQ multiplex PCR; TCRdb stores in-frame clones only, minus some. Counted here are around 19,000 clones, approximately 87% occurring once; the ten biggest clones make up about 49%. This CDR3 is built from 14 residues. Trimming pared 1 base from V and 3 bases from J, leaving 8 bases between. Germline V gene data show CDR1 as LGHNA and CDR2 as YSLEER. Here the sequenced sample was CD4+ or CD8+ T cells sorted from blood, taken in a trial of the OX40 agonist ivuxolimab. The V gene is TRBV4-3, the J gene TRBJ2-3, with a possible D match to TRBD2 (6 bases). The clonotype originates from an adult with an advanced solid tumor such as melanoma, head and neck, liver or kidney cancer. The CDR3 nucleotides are TGCGCCAGCAGCCAAGGGAGCGGGACAGATACGCAGTATTTT. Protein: CASSQGSGTDTQYF.